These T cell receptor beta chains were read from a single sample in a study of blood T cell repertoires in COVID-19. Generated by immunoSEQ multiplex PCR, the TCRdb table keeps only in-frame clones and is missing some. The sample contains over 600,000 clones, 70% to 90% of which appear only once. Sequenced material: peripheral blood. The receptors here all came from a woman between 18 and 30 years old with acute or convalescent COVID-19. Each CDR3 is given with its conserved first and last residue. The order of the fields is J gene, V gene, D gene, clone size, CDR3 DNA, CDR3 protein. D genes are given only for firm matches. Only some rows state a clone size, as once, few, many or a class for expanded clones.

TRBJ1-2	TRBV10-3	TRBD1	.	TGTGCCATCAGTGAGTCGGGCAGGGGGAAGACTGACTATGGCTACACCTTC	CAISESGRGKTDYGYTF
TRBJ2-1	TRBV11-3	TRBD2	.	TGTGCCAGCAGCTCGTACTCTAGCGGGGGGCCCAATGAGCAGTTCTTC	CASSSYSSGGPNEQFF
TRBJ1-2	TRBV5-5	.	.	TGTGCCAGCAGCTTGGCCGGTGGCTACACCTTC	CASSLAGGYTF
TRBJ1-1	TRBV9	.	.	TGTGCCAGCAGCGCGAACATGAACACTGAAGCTTTCTTT	CASSANMNTEAFF
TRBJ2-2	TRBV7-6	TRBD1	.	TGTGCCAGCAGCTTTCCCGGGACAGAGATGCCGTACACCGGGGAGCTGTTTTTT	CASSFPGTEMPYTGELFF
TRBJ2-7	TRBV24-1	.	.	TGTGCCACCTCCAGGGGCCCCTGGTCCTACGAGCAGTACTTC	CATSRGPWSYEQYF
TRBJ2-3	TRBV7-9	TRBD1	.	TGTGCCAGCAGCTTAGGGGACAGGGTTCCAGATACGCAGTATTTT	CASSLGDRVPDTQYF
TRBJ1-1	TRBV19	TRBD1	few	TGTGCCAGTAGTACCCGGGACAGGGCGTCTGAAGCTTTCTTT	CASSTRDRASEAFF
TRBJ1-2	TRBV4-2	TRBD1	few	TGTGCCAGCAGCCTAGAGGACAGGATGATCTATGGCTACACCTTC	CASSLEDRMIYGYTF
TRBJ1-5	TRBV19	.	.	TGTGCCAGTACCCGGGACAACAATCAGCCCCAGCATTTT	CASTRDNNQPQHF
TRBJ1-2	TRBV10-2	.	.	TGCGCCAGCAGTGATGACCCGGAGGGCTATGGCTACACCTTC	CASSDDPEGYGYTF
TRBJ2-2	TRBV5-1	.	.	TGCGCCAGCAGCGAGTGGAACACCGGGGAGCTGTTTTTT	CASSEWNTGELFF
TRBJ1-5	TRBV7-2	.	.	TGTGCCAGCAGCTTTTTAGCGGAACCCGGTCAGCCCCAGCATTTT	CASSFLAEPGQPQHF
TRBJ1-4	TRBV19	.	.	TGTGCCAGTAGTAGGAGTGCAACTAATGAAAAACTGTTTTTT	CASSRSATNEKLFF
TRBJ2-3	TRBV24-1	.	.	TGTGCCACCAGTGATTCTGGCAGCACAGATACGCAGTATTTT	CATSDSGSTDTQYF
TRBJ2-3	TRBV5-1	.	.	TGCGCCAGCAGCTTAGCGGGCCCAGATACGCAGTATTTT	CASSLAGPDTQYF
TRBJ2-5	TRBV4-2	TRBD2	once	TGTGCCAGCAGCCAAGTAGCTAGCGGGGGCCCCGAAGAGACCCAGTACTTC	CASSQVASGGPEETQYF
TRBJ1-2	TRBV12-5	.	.	TGTGCTAGTGAGGGGTTAGGCGGCTATGGCTACACCTTC	CASEGLGGYGYTF
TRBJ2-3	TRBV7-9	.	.	TGTGCCAGCAGCCAGTTGCATACGCAGTATTTT	CASSQLHTQYF
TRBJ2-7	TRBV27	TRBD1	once	TGTGCCAGCAGTTATTTTAGGAGGTCGGGGACAGGGGGTTACGAGCAGTACTTC	CASSYFRRSGTGGYEQYF
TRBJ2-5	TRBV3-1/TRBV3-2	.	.	TGTGCCAGCAGCCAAGGTAACGGGCAAGAGACCCAGTACTTC	CASSQGNGQETQYF
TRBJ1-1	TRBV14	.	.	TGTGCCAGCAGCCAAGTCACCGGGAGGGACACTGAAGCTTTCTTT	CASSQVTGRDTEAFF
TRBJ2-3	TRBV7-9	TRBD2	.	TGTGCCAGCAGCTTACAGCGGGGGGGTACAGATACGCAGTATTTT	CASSLQRGGTDTQYF
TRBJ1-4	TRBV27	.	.	TGTGCCAGCAGTCCTCGGTTGAGGGAAAAACTGTTTTTT	CASSPRLREKLFF
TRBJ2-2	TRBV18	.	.	TGTGCCAGCTCACCACCGCCAGCGGCAAACACCGGGGAGCTGTTTTTT	CASSPPPAANTGELFF